What follows are 19 T cell receptor beta chains derived from one specimen sequenced in a study of response to subunit inactivated influenza vaccine. TCRdb reprocessed the RT-PCR reads with MiXCR, giving one entry per CDR3 protein. The repertoire consists of roughly 540,000 distinct CDR3 sequences, with 20% to 25% occurring once and the leading ten covering approximately 3%. These same records also appear under a second study, on T cells expressing NK-cell markers. That source adds: What made the TCR beta cDNA was 5'RACE template switching with UMIs.

The starting material was CD4+ T cells sorted from PBMCs, obtained 12 days after vaccination. The receptors were sampled from a man in his fifties or sixties who received an inactivated influenza vaccine.

The V gene is TRBV29-1, the J gene TRBJ2-1; 12 bases match TRBD1. The CDR3 covers 14 residues. V lost 1 base and J lost 9; bases outside the gene matches: 4. The germline V gene encodes CDR1 SQVTM and CDR2 ANQGSEA. In nucleotides, the CDR3 is TGCAGCGTTGAAGCCGGGACAGGGGGCCGTGAGCAGTTCTTC. Amino acids: CSVEAGTGGREQFF.

The chain couples TRBV7-3 to TRBJ2-5; D possibly corresponds to TRBD2 (5 bases). Trimming pared 5 bases from V and 1 base from J, leaving 14 bases between. Germline CDR1 and CDR2: SGHTA and FQGTGA. This CDR3 spans 15 amino acids. Here the CDR3 reads CASSRRPGSQETQYF. DNA for the CDR3: TGTGCCAGCAGCCGGAGGCCGGGATCCCAAGAGACCCAGTACTTC.

The table lists this clonotype with a few counts. The rearrangement links TRBV29-1 to TRBJ2-5; TRBD2 matches 8 bases. J gave up 5 bases and V 4 bases, and 6 bases lay outside the gene matches. Germline V CDR1 and CDR2: SQVTM, ANQGSEA. This CDR3 is built from 13 residues. CDR3 nucleotides: TGCAGCGTTGCGCCGGGAGGGAAGGAGACCCAGTACTTC. Translated: CSVAPGGKETQYF.

This chain joins TRBV3-1 and TRBJ2-1; D gene ambiguous. This CDR3 comprises 15 residues. V dropped 5 bases and J dropped 9 bases, with 20 bases sitting between them. CDR1 is LGHDT, CDR2 YNNKEL, per germline (reference sequence). In DNA, the CDR3 is TGTGCCAGCAGCAATAGACCGCGTGTGTCGCTTGAGCAGTTCTTC. It encodes CASSNRPRVSLEQFF.

The chain employs TRBV30 and TRBJ2-7; D remains ambiguous. Germline CDR1 reads GTSNPN; CDR2 reads SVGIG (reference sequence). V lost 2 bases to trimming and J lost 1 base, with 6 bases between them. The CDR3 contains 12 residues. CDR3 sequence reads: CAWSMGSYEQYF. CDR3 coding DNA: TGTGCCTGGAGTATGGGGTCCTACGAGCAGTACTTC.

There are a few counts of this clonotype. The chain links TRBV7-2 to TRBJ1-4; no clear D gene. Germline CDR1 and CDR2: SGHTA and FQGNSA. This CDR3 spans 15 amino acids. Trimming removed 1 base from V and 7 bases from J, with 13 bases in between. CDR3 in amino acids: CASSLGQARREKLFF. The CDR3 DNA follows: TGTGCCAGCAGCTTAGGCCAGGCGAGGCGTGAAAAACTGTTTTTT. Full variable domain (missing parts from reference TRBV7-2 and TRBJ1-4): GAGVSQSPSNKVTEKGKDVELRCDPISGHTALYWYRQSLGQGLEFLIYFQGNSAPDKSGLPSDRFSAERTGGSVSTLTIQRTQQEDSAVYLCASSLGQARREKLFFGSGTQLSVL.

CDR3 bases: TGTGCCAGCAGTTTGGGTCTAGCGGGAGGAACTGGCGAGCAGTACTTC. Amino acids: CASSLGLAGGTGEQYF. The genes are TRBV12-3 or TRBV12-4 and TRBJ2-7; TRBD2 matches 11 bases. Trimming cost V 3 bases and J 6 bases; bases outside gene matches: 10. The CDR3 runs 16 residues.

The rearrangement links TRBV30 to TRBJ2-7; no clear D gene. The CDR3 is 15 amino acids. Deletions cut 3 bases from V and 0 bases from J, with 15 bases between. Germline CDR1 is GTSNPN and CDR2 is SVGIG (reference sequence). The CDR3 bases are TGTGCCTGGAGCGGACCCCCGAGAGGCTCCTACGAGCAGTACTTC. Its translation: CAWSGPPRGSYEQYF.

This sequence joins TRBV28 and TRBJ1-2; 8 bases are shared with TRBD1. CDR1 is MDHEN, CDR2 SYDVKM, per germline. V dropped 6 bases and J dropped 6; count of bases not matched to a gene: 12. This CDR3 has 15 residues. The CDR3 loop reads CASSFKGTGGHGYTF. CDR3 DNA: TGTGCCAGCAGCTTTAAGGGGACAGGTGGACATGGCTACACCTTC.

This clonotype has more than one count but fewer than ten. V usage is TRBV10-1 and J usage is TRBJ2-1; 7 nucleotides align to TRBD2. V dropped 2 bases and J dropped 8; count of bases not matched to a gene: 6. CDR1 is WNHNN, CDR2 SYGVQD, per germline (reference sequence). The CDR3 covers 14 residues. CDR3 nucleotide sequence: TGCGCCAGCAGTGAGGACGGGGGGAAGGATGAGCAGTTCTTC. Its translation is CASSEDGGKDEQFF.

The genes are TRBV3-1 and TRBJ2-1; D is unclear. The germline gives CDR1 LGHDT, CDR2 YNNKEL (reference sequence). The CDR3 loop spans 11 amino acids. The V and J ends lost 3 bases and 9 bases respectively, with 6 bases between them. CDR3 sequence: CASSQMGEQFF. In DNA form, the CDR3 reads TGTGCCAGCAGCCAGATGGGTGAGCAGTTCTTC.

This clonotype was recorded at least ten times. V and J are TRBV9 and TRBJ2-2, with D perhaps TRBD1 (7 bases). The CDR3 consists of 15 residues. The germline gives CDR1 SGDLS, CDR2 YYNGEE. V lost 2 bases and J 1 base, leaving 9 bases between the germline ends. Here the CDR3 reads CASSVQGGNTGELFF. The DNA for the CDR3 is TGTGCCAGCAGCGTCCAGGGGGGGAACACCGGGGAGCTGTTTTTT.

This clonotype was seen more than once but under ten times. The chain recombines TRBV11-2 with TRBJ2-7, with 8 positions matching TRBD2. Germline loops: CDR1 SGHAT, CDR2 FQNNGV. Trimming took 2 bases from V and 4 from J; bases not matched to a gene: 7. The CDR3 extends over 15 amino acids. The chain's CDR3 is CASSLSAGGPYEQYF. CDR3 DNA: TGTGCCAGCAGCTTATCGGCGGGAGGTCCGTACGAGCAGTACTTC.

This clonotype was observed a handful of times. The chain employs TRBV5-5 and TRBJ2-5, with TRBD2 matching 9 bases. The V gene's germline CDR1 is SGHKS and CDR2 YYEKEE (reference sequence). Trimming at V came to 4 bases and at J to 2 bases, leaving 6 bases not matched to a gene. The CDR3 covers 15 residues. The CDR3: CASSRGLALQETQYF. The CDR3 coding sequence is TGTGCCAGCAGCCGCGGACTAGCGCTACAAGAGACCCAGTACTTC.

The CDR3 DNA reads as TGTGCCAGCAGTTTAGGGTTGGGGGACAGAACCTACGAGCAGTACTTC. It translates to CASSLGLGDRTYEQYF. This rearrangement joins TRBV12-3 or TRBV12-4 to TRBJ2-7; 7 bases match TRBD1. This CDR3 region has 16 residues. After removal of 1 base from V and 2 bases from J, the junction contained 8 bases not matched to a gene.

This clonotype appeared many times. The rearrangement links TRBV10-3 to TRBJ2-1; D is ambiguous. Trimming removed 2 bases from V and 10 bases from J, with 12 bases in between. CDR3 length: 13 amino acids. CDR1 is ENHRY, CDR2 SYGVKD, per germline. The CDR3 nucleotides read TGTGCCATCAGTGAGGGATCCCTCGCCGAGCAGTTCTTC. Translating gives CAISEGSLAEQFF.

This clonotype was recorded a few times. The genes are TRBV12-3 or TRBV12-4 and TRBJ1-2; D gene ambiguous. V was trimmed by 3 bases and J by 7 bases, leaving 12 bases between them. The length of the CDR3 is 13 residues. The CDR3 is CASSFGPEAGYTF. In DNA form, the CDR3 reads TGTGCCAGCAGTTTCGGGCCCGAAGCTGGCTACACCTTC.

The chain carries TRBV11-2 and TRBJ2-5; 7 bases align to TRBD2. The J segment lost 7 bases and the V segment lost 7 bases, leaving 12 bases of the junction unmatched. The CDR3 runs 14 residues. Per the germline V gene, CDR1 is SGHAT and CDR2 is FQNNGV. The CDR3, as DNA: TGTGCCAGCAACGCGATGGGGGGGGATCGGACCCAGTACTTC. Its protein is CASNAMGGDRTQYF.

This clonotype was detected a few times. This chain joins TRBV11-2 and TRBJ2-1; TRBD1 matches at 9 bases. Trimming at V came to 4 bases and at J to 2 bases, leaving 6 bases not matched to a gene. This CDR3 comprises 16 residues. Germline values: CDR1 SGHAT, CDR2 FQNNGV. The CDR3 DNA reads TGTGCCAGCAGCTCAGGGACAGGGTCGACCTACAATGAGCAGTTCTTC. This sequence encodes CASSSGTGSTYNEQFF.